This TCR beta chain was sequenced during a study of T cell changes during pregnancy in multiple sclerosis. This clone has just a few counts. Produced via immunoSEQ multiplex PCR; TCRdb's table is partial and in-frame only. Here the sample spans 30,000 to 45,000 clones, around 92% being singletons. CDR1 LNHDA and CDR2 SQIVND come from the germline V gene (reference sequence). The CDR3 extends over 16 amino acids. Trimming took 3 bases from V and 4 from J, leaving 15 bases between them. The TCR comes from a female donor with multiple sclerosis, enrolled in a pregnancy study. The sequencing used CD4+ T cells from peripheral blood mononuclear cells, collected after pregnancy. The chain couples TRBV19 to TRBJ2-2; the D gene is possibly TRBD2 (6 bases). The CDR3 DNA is TGTGCCAGTAGTATGTGGAAAGGGACTCGCACCGGGGAGCTGTTTTTT. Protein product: CASSMWKGTRTGELFF.